These 7 T cell receptor beta chains came from one sample sequenced in a study of response to subunit inactivated influenza vaccine. Each CDR3 protein gets one entry after TCRdb re-called the RT-PCR reads with MiXCR. The sample includes 600,000 to 850,000 distinct CDR3 sequences, about 14% of them seen just once. The input for sequencing was PBMCs from blood, taken less than 15 days before vaccination. These TCRs come from a man aged 50-60 years who received an inactivated influenza vaccine.

This clonotype has more than one count but fewer than ten. The chain uses TRBV9 and TRBJ2-3; 8 positions agree with TRBD2. The V gene's germline CDR1 is SGDLS and CDR2 YYNGEE. The CDR3 is 16 residues long. Trimming removed 7 bases from V and 0 bases from J; junction bases left unmatched: 10. The CDR3: CASGPGGIMSTDTQYF. In DNA form, the CDR3 reads TGTGCCAGCGGGCCGGGGGGGATTATGAGCACAGATACGCAGTATTTT. The full variable domain, its missing parts supplied by reference TRBV9 and TRBJ2-3, is DSGVTQTPKHLITATGQRVTLRCSPRSGDLSVYWYQQSLDQGLQFLIQYYNGEERAKGNILERFSAQQFPDLHSELNLSSLELGDSALYFCASGPGGIMSTDTQYFGPGTRLTVL.

The CDR3 is CASSNLADQETQYF. CDR3 in DNA: TGTGCCAGCAGCAACCTAGCGGACCAAGAGACCCAGTACTTC. The J gene is TRBJ2-5, the V gene TRBV28; the match to TRBD2 covers 7 bases. The V and J ends lost 6 bases and 0 bases, in that order; junction bases with no gene match: 4. There are 14 residues in the CDR3. CDR1 and CDR2 (germline): MDHEN, SYDVKM. Looking up the rest from reference TRBV28 and TRBJ2-5 gives the full variable domain: DVKVTQSSRYLVKRTGEKVFLECVQDMDHENMFWYRQDPGLGLRLIYFSYDVKMKEKGDIPEGYSVSREKKERFSLILESASTNQTSMYLCASSNLADQETQYFGPGTRLLVL.

The chain is built from TRBV25-1 and TRBJ1-4; D is uncertain. V dropped 11 bases and J dropped 4 bases, with 5 bases sitting between them. This CDR3 comprises 10 residues. CDR1 and CDR2 (germline): MGHDK, SYGVNS. The CDR3 reads CAAGNEKLFF. The CDR3 DNA sequence: TGTGCCGCGGGTAATGAAAAACTGTTTTTT.

This clonotype was detected only a few times. The rearrangement uses TRBV28 and TRBJ1-1; D uncertain. Germline values: CDR1 MDHEN, CDR2 SYDVKM. The CDR3 has 12 amino acids. The V end lost 5 bases, the J end lost 3 bases, and 7 bases lay between the germline ends. The CDR3 loop is CASSRPYTEAFF. The CDR3 nucleotides read TGTGCCAGCAGTCGACCGTACACTGAAGCTTTCTTT.

This clonotype was counted only a few times. The V gene is TRBV9, the J gene TRBJ1-3; D perhaps matches TRBD1 (6 bases). CDR1 SGDLS and CDR2 YYNGEE come from the germline V gene. The ends were cut back, 7 bases at V and 3 bases at J, with 11 bases in the middle. The CDR3 spans 13 residues. The CDR3 region is CASARDIGNTIYF. DNA for the CDR3: TGTGCCAGCGCACGGGACATTGGAAACACCATATATTTT.

This clonotype has a count of ten or more. This chain uses TRBV15 with TRBJ2-2, with 8 nucleotides matching TRBD2. Germline V CDR1 and CDR2: LNHNV, YYDKDF (reference sequence). The V segment lost 5 bases and the J segment 3 bases; nucleotides outside the gene matches: 5. The CDR3 totals 15 residues. CDR3 sequence reads: CATSSGTRHTGELFF. CDR3 nucleotide sequence: TGTGCCACCAGCTCCGGGACTAGGCACACCGGGGAGCTGTTTTTT.

This clonotype was picked up a small number of times. This chain connects TRBV7-9 to TRBJ2-7, with 10 bases fitting TRBD2. The CDR3 is made up of 15 amino acids. The V gene end was trimmed by 6 bases and the J gene end by 5 bases; junction bases not matched to a gene: 10. CDR1 is SEHNR, CDR2 FQNEAQ, per germline (reference sequence). The CDR3 sequence: CASRDSGRFFDEQYF. CDR3 bases: TGTGCCAGCAGGGATAGCGGGAGGTTCTTTGACGAGCAGTACTTC. The variable domain in full, completed from reference TRBV7-9 and TRBJ2-7, reads DTGVSQNPRHKITKRGQNVTFRCDPISEHNRLYWYRQTLGQGPEFLTYFQNEAQLEKSRLLSDRFSAERPKGSFSTLEIQRTEQGDSAMYLCASRDSGRFFDEQYFGPGTRLTVT.